The rows below give T cell receptor beta chains drawn from one sample of a study of cytomegalovirus exposure and HLA in healthy donors. This table comes from immunoSEQ multiplex PCR, and its TCRdb copy is limited to in-frame clones, with some not included. Altogether more than 140,000 clones are present, 50% to 75% being singletons, with the ten largest covering under 3%. Input material: PBMCs. These receptors were taken from a woman aged 25 to 39 in good health and CMV-seropositive. Both conserved end residues are part of each CDR3. The D gene is left open where the match is weak. Clone size is stated in some rows and not others, as once, few, many or a class when expanded.

v_call,d_call,clone_size,j_call,cdr3_aa,cdr3_nt
TRBV6-6,-,-,TRBJ1-2,CASSYEGANYGYTF,TGTGCCAGCAGTTATGAGGGAGCTAACTATGGCTACACCTTC
TRBV7-9,TRBD2,-,TRBJ2-3,CASSLRAGASTDTQYF,TGTGCCAGCAGCTTGAGAGCGGGGGCCAGCACAGATACGCAGTATTTT
TRBV14,-,-,TRBJ2-5,CASSPKIEGRETQYF,TGTGCCAGCAGCCCAAAGATAGAGGGGAGGGAGACCCAGTACTTC
TRBV2,TRBD1,-,TRBJ1-1,CASGQGNMNTEAFF,TGTGCCAGCGGACAGGGCAACATGAACACTGAAGCTTTCTTT
TRBV19,-,few,TRBJ1-2,CASSIGSTRGRHGYTF,TGTGCCAGTAGTATAGGGTCGACCCGGGGTCGACATGGCTACACCTTC
TRBV29-1,TRBD1,-,TRBJ2-7,CSVSFRDRGSYEQYF,TGCAGCGTCTCCTTCCGTGACAGGGGATCCTACGAGCAGTACTTC
TRBV4-1,TRBD1,few,TRBJ1-2,CASRPTGDYGYTF,TGCGCCAGCAGACCAACAGGGGACTATGGCTACACCTTC
TRBV30,-,once,TRBJ2-7,CAWSVLPITYEQSF,TGTGCCTGGAGTGTACTACCCATCACCTACGAGCAGTCCTTC
TRBV11-2,TRBD1,few,TRBJ2-5,CASMGQGETQYF,TGTGCCAGCATGGGACAGGGAGAGACCCAGTACTTC
TRBV5-6,-,-,TRBJ2-7,CASSLTLSYEQYF,TGTGCCAGCAGCTTGACTTTATCCTACGAGCAGTACTTC
TRBV9,-,few,TRBJ1-1,CASSVEGRSTEAFF,TGTGCCAGCAGCGTAGAAGGTAGGAGCACTGAAGCTTTCTTT
TRBV5-4,-,few,TRBJ2-7,CASSFYDEQYF,TGTGCCAGCAGCTTTTATGACGAGCAGTACTTC
TRBV5-5,-,few,TRBJ1-5,CASSLGLGGGQPQHF,TGTGCCAGCAGCTTGGGCCTCGGAGGTGGGCAGCCCCAGCATTTT
TRBV5-1,TRBD2,few,TRBJ2-2,CASSPGLAGTGELFF,TGCGCCAGCAGCCCGGGACTAGCGGGCACCGGGGAGCTGTTTTTT
TRBV14,TRBD1,-,TRBJ2-7,CASSHTWDRANGQYF,TGTGCCAGCAGCCATACATGGGACAGGGCGAACGGGCAGTACTTC
TRBV9,-,few,TRBJ2-3,CASSVSTRASTDTQYF,TGTGCCAGCAGCGTATCGACACGTGCTAGCACAGATACGCAGTATTTT
TRBV29-1,-,-,TRBJ1-1,CSVGGQTEAFF,TGCAGCGTTGGGGGGCAGACTGAAGCTTTCTTT
TRBV7-2,TRBD2,-,TRBJ2-7,CASSFLSGTYEQYF,TGTGCCAGCAGCTTCTTGAGCGGGACCTACGAGCAGTACTTC
TRBV5-1,-,few,TRBJ2-3,CASSLEWPGSTDTQYF,TGCGCCAGCAGCTTGGAATGGCCAGGAAGCACAGATACGCAGTATTTT
TRBV28,-,-,TRBJ1-3,CASSFGAGVSGNTIYF,TGTGCCAGCAGTTTTGGGGCAGGGGTATCCGGAAACACCATATATTTT
TRBV28,TRBD1,few,TRBJ1-2,CASTRHGTGAHGYTF,TGTGCCAGCACGCGTCACGGGACAGGGGCCCATGGCTACACCTTC
TRBV21-1,-,-,TRBJ2-2,CASTLPQGTVFF,TGTGCCAGCACCCTGCCGCAGGGAACGGTGTTTTTT
TRBV28,-,-,TRBJ1-2,CASRGRDYGYTF,TGTGCCAGCAGGGGGCGTGACTATGGCTACACCTTC
TRBV7-9,-,-,TRBJ1-1,CASSFGEGHTEAFF,TGTGCCAGCAGCTTTGGGGAGGGGCACACTGAAGCTTTCTTT
TRBV4-1,-,-,TRBJ1-2,CASSQVVAGYDYGYTF,TGCGCCAGCAGCCAAGTCGTGGCAGGGTATGACTATGGCTACACCTTC
TRBV2,-,-,TRBJ2-7,CASSRPGSAYEQYF,TGTGCCAGCAGTCGACCTGGTAGCGCCTACGAGCAGTACTTC
TRBV6-6,TRBD1,-,TRBJ1-2,CASSFGTGQGRHGYTF,TGTGCCAGCAGTTTTGGGACCGGACAGGGAAGGCATGGCTACACCTTC
TRBV27,TRBD2,-,TRBJ2-2,CASSSARLAGVTGELFF,TGTGCCAGCAGTTCCGCCCGACTAGCGGGGGTCACCGGGGAGCTGTTTTTT
TRBV27,-,-,TRBJ2-3,CASSLLLAPDTQYF,TGTGCCAGCAGTTTACTTCTAGCCCCAGATACGCAGTATTTT
TRBV28,-,once,TRBJ1-5,CATRLGLGEQHF,TGTGCCACCCGATTGGGCCTCGGGGAACAGCATTTT
TRBV27,TRBD1,-,TRBJ2-7,CASSHDRGSYEQYF,TGTGCCAGCAGTCACGACAGGGGATCTTACGAGCAGTACTTC
TRBV2,TRBD1,-,TRBJ2-7,CASSVNRGDYEQYF,TGTGCCAGCAGTGTGAACAGGGGAGACTACGAGCAGTACTTC
TRBV27,TRBD1,few,TRBJ2-7,CASSVGTGGREQYF,TGTGCCAGCAGCGTAGGGACAGGGGGCCGCGAGCAGTACTTC
TRBV28,-,-,TRBJ2-7,CASGLPGLHYEQYF,TGTGCCAGCGGTCTGCCAGGCCTTCACTACGAGCAGTACTTC
TRBV18,TRBD1,-,TRBJ1-6,CASSDRGSGPYNSPLHF,TGTGCCAGCTCGGACAGGGGATCAGGCCCCTATAATTCACCCCTCCACTTT
TRBV28,TRBD1,-,TRBJ2-7,CATLGQRPSYEQYF,TGTGCCACCCTGGGACAGCGCCCCTCCTACGAGCAGTACTTC
TRBV9,-,-,TRBJ1-4,CASSARRQGREKLFF,TGTGCCAGCAGCGCCCGTCGCCAGGGTCGAGAAAAACTGTTTTTT
TRBV29-1,TRBD1,-,TRBJ1-1,CSVEVTQGGGAFF,TGCAGCGTTGAAGTTACCCAGGGGGGCGGAGCTTTCTTT
TRBV28,-,-,TRBJ2-2,CASRFIGAGEGELFF,TGTGCCAGCAGGTTCATTGGGGCAGGGGAAGGGGAGCTGTTTTTT
TRBV5-5,TRBD1,-,TRBJ1-4,CASSLRQGDGEKLFF,TGTGCCAGCAGCTTGAGACAGGGGGATGGGGAAAAACTGTTTTTT
TRBV11-1,TRBD2,-,TRBJ2-7,CASSLSGGWSSYEQYF,TGTGCCAGCAGCTTAAGCGGGGGTTGGAGCTCCTACGAGCAGTACTTC
TRBV7-9,-,once,TRBJ2-4,CASSLLTGLVGF,TGTGCCAGCAGCTTATTAACGGGACTGGTGGGATTC
TRBV30,TRBD1,-,TRBJ1-1,CAWSDRGFEAFF,TGTGCCTGGAGCGACAGGGGGTTTGAAGCTTTCTTT
TRBV27,-,-,TRBJ1-1,CASSLSAGTEAFF,TGTGCCAGCAGTTTGTCCGCCGGCACTGAAGCTTTCTTT
TRBV11-2,TRBD1,once,TRBJ2-5,CASSLSRDSSRETQYF,TGTGCCAGCAGCTTAAGTCGGGACAGCTCTCGAGAGACCCAGTACTTC
TRBV4-1,-,few,TRBJ1-6,CASSQVLPNSPLHF,TGCGCCAGCAGCCAAGTACTACCCAATTCACCCCTCCACTTT
TRBV2,-,-,TRBJ1-1,CASSARGEWTEAFF,TGTGCCAGCAGTGCTCGGGGGGAGTGGACTGAAGCTTTCTTT
TRBV16,TRBD1,once,TRBJ1-1,CASSHADRSNTEAFF,TGTGCCAGCAGCCATGCGGACAGGTCAAACACTGAAGCTTTCTTT
TRBV27,-,-,TRBJ2-6,CASEFISRGWANVLTF,TGTGCCAGCGAGTTTATTAGCAGGGGCTGGGCCAACGTCCTGACTTTC
TRBV9,TRBD1,few,TRBJ1-1,CASSVGRGRNTEAFF,TGTGCCAGCAGCGTAGGCAGGGGGCGGAACACTGAAGCTTTCTTT
TRBV20-1,TRBD1,-,TRBJ2-7,CRAGGTYEQYF,TGCAGAGCAGGGGGTACCTACGAGCAGTACTTC